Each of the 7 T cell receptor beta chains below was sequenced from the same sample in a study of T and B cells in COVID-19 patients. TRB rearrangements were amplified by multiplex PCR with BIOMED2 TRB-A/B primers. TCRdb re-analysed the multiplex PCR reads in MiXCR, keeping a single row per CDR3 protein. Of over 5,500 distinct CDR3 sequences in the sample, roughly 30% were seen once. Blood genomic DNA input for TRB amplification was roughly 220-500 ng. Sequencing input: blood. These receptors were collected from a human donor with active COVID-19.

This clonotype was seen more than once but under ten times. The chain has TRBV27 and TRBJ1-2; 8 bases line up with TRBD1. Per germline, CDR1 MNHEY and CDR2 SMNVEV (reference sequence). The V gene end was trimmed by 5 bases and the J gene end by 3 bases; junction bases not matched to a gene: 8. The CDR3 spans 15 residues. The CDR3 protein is CASSRQGPLDYGYTF. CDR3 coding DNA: TGTGCCAGCAGTAGACAGGGGCCTTTAGACTATGGCTACACCTTC.

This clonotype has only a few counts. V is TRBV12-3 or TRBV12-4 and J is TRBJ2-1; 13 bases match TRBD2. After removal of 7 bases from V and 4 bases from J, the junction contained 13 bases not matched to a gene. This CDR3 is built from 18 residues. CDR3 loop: CASKLLAGGPGRYNEQFF. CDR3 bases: TGTGCCAGCAAACTACTAGCGGGGGGGCCGGGTCGGTACAATGAGCAGTTCTTC.

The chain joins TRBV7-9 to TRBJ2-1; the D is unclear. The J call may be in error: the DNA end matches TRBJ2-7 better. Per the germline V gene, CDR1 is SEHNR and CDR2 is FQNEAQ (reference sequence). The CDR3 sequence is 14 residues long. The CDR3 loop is CASSGPASSYEQYV. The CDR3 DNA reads TGTGCCAGCAGCGGACCCGCCAGCTCCTACGAGCAGTACGTC.

CDR3 DNA: TGTGCCAGCAGTGAATATATAGGGACAGTAAACTATGGCTACACCTTC. Translated, it gives CASSEYIGTVNYGYTF. The chain employs TRBV6-1 and TRBJ1-2; TRBD1 matches at 7 bases. J lost 2 bases, V lost 2 bases, and 8 bases had no gene match. The CDR3 runs to 16 residues. Germline CDR1 and CDR2: MNHNS and SASEGT.

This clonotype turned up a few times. CDR3: CSALSGGPQETQYF. CDR3 nucleotide sequence: TGCAGTGCTCTTAGCGGGGGCCCTCAAGAGACCCAGTACTTC. V is TRBV20-1 and J is TRBJ2-5; 9 bases align to TRBD2. CDR3 length: 14 residues. Germline CDR1 reads DFQATT; CDR2 reads SNEGSKA (reference sequence). With V trimmed by 5 bases and J by 2 bases, 6 bases remained unmatched.

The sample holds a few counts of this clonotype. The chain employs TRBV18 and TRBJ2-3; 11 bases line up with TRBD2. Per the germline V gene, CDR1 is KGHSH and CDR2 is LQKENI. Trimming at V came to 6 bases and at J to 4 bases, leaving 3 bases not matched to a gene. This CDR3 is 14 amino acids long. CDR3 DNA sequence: TGTGCCAGCTCCCTAGCGGGGGGACCAGATACGCAGTATTTT. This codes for CASSLAGGPDTQYF.

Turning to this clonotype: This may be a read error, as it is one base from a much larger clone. The DNA for the CDR3 is TGTGCCAGCAGCTTGGTCGGTAGTTTGTCAACTAATGAAAAACTGTTTTTT. This translates into CASSLVGSLSTNEKLFF. This chain uses TRBV5-6 with TRBJ1-4; D gene uncertain. Germline V gene data show CDR1 as SGHDT and CDR2 as YYEEEE. Between the trimmed V and J ends, which lost 0 bases and 0 bases, there was a span of 12 bases. The CDR3 spans 17 residues.